This T cell receptor beta chain derives from a study of shared clonotypes between healthy human individuals. The V end was cut by 3 bases, the J end by 1 base, with 6 bases between. CDR1 and CDR2 from the germline V gene are MGHDK and SYGVNS. The CDR3 runs 14 residues. This clone was counted only a few times. Antigen unknown. At the DNA level, this CDR3 is encoded by other sequences in the same sample as well. The study, taken as a whole, reports: Despite large depth, sorted-subset datasets appeared incompletely sequenced.

Only CD45RO-negative cells positively selected for CCR7 counted as naive CD8 cells, so terminally differentiated effector memory CD45RA+ cells were excluded. In the original processing: Filtering was not the same, since immunoSEQ gave junction-only sequences without quality scores. Sequencing used immunoSEQ multiplex PCR; TCRdb keeps in-frame clones, though not all of them. V, J and clone size derive from that table, while D and trimming were established from the DNA sequence. The table lists about 2.1 million clones, about 93% of them singletons. The rearrangement joins TRBV25-1 to TRBJ2-2; a weak D match, TRBD1 (5 bases). Input material: naive CD8+ T cells from PBMCs. The TCR sequence derives from a man between 18 and 29 years old in good health. Some clones in this sample may be carry-over from other donors' samples. This CDR3 reads CASSDTGNTGELFF. The CDR3 DNA is TGTGCCAGCAGTGACACAGGGAACACCGGGGAGCTGTTTTTT.